This entry describes one T cell receptor (beta chain). The record originates from a study of blood T cell repertoires in COVID-19. Looking at the study overall: Some COVID-19 samples were acute and others convalescent; all came from the United States, Italy and Spain.

Germline values: CDR1 WNHNN, CDR2 SYGVQD (reference sequence). V was clipped by 6 bases and J by 6 bases, with 14 bases between them. The CDR3 consists of 14 residues. Participant ages covered 18 to 89 years across 24 US areas. Cohort 3 donors counted as recovered after two negative PCRs, clearance, or resolved symptoms. Sequenced by immunoSEQ multiplex PCR; TCRdb stores in-frame clones only, minus some. The sample consists of around 250,000 clones, approximately 86% of them appearing once. The V and J genes are TRBV10-1 and TRBJ1-4; TRBD1 is a possible D gene (5 bases). Material for sequencing was PBMCs or T cells enriched from blood (not recorded which). The TCR comes from a woman in her forties or fifties who had recovered from COVID-19. CDR3 coding DNA: TGCGCCAGCAGACGGACACCTCGGGATGAAAAACTGTTTTTT. Its translation: CASRRTPRDEKLFF.